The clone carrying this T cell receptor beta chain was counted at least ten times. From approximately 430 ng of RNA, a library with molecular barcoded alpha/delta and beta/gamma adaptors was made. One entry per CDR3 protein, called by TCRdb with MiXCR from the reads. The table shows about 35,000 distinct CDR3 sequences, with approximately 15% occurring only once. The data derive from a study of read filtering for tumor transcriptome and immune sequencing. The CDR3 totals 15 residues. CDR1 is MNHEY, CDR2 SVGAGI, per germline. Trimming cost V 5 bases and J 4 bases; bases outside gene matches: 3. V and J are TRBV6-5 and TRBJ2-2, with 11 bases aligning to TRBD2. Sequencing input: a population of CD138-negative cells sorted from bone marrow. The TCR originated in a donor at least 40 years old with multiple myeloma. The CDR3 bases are TGTGCCAGCAGTGAACTAGCGGGGGCCACCGGGGAGCTGTTTTTT. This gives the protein CASSELAGATGELFF.